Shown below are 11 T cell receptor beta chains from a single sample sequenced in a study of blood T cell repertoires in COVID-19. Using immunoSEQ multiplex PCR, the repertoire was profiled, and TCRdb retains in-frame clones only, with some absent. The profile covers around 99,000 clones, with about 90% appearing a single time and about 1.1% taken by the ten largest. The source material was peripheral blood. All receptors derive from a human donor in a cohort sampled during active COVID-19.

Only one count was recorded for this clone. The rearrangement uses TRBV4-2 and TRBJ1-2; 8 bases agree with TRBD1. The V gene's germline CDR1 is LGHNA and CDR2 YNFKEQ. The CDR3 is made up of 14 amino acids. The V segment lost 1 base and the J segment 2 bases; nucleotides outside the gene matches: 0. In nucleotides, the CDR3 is TGTGCCAGCAGCCAAGGGGACAGGAACTATGGCTACACCTTC. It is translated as CASSQGDRNYGYTF.

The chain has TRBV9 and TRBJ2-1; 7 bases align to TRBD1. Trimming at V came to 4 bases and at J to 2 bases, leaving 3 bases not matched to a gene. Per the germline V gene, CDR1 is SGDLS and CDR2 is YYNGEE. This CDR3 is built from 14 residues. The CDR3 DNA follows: TGTGCCAGCAGCAGAGGGACAGCCTACAATGAGCAGTTCTTC. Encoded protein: CASSRGTAYNEQFF.

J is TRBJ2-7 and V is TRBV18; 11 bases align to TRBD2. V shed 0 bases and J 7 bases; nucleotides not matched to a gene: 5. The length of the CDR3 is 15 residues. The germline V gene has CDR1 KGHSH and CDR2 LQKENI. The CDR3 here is CASSPPSSGGIEQYF. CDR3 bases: TGTGCCAGCTCACCACCATCTAGCGGGGGGATAGAGCAGTACTTC.

The chain's CDR3 is CASRPWTGPYEQYF. The CDR3 DNA is TGCGCCAGCAGACCGTGGACTGGACCCTACGAGCAGTACTTC. This chain connects TRBV5-1 to TRBJ2-7, with D tentatively TRBD2 (5 bases). Trimming took off 5 bases at V and 2 bases at J, with 14 bases between the two ends. Looked up from germline, CDR1 is SGHRS and CDR2 is YFSETQ. The CDR3 runs to 14 residues.

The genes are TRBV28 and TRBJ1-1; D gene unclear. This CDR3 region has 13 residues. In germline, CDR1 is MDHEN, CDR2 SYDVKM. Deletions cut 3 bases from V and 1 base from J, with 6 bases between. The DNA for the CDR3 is TGTGCCAGCAGTTTTTCGTGGAACACTGAAGCTTTCTTT. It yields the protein CASSFSWNTEAFF.

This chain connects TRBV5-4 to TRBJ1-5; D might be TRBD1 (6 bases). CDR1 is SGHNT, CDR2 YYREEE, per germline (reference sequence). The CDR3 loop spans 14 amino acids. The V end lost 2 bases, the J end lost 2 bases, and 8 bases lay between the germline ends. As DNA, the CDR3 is TGTGCCAGCAGCTTCGGGGGGCGCAATCAGCCCCAGCATTTT. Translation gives CASSFGGRNQPQHF.

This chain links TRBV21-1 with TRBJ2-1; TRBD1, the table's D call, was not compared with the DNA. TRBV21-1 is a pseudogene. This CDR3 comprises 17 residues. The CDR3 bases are TGTGCCAGCAGCAAAGCGTACCCGGGACAGGGGACCGATGAGCAGTTCTTC. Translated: CASSKAYPGQGTDEQFF.

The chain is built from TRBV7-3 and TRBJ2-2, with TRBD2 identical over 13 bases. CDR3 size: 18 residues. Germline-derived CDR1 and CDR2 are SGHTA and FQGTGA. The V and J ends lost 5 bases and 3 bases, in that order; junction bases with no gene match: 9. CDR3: CASSLDPGLAGYTGELFF. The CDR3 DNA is TGTGCCAGCAGCCTCGATCCGGGACTAGCGGGGTACACCGGGGAGCTGTTTTTT.

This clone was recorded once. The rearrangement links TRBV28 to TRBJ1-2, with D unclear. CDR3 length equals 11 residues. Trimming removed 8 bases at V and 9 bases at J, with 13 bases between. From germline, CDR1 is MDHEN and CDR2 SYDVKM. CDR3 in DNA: TGTGCCAGCGCCCGACTTGCGAGCTACACCTTC. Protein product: CASARLASYTF.

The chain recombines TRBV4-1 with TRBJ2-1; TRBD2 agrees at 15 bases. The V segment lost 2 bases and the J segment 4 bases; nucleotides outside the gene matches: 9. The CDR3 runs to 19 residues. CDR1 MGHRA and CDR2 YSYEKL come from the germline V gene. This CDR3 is CASSQRNPGTSGGYNEQFF. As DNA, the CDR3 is TGCGCCAGCAGCCAACGCAATCCTGGGACTAGCGGGGGGTACAATGAGCAGTTCTTC.

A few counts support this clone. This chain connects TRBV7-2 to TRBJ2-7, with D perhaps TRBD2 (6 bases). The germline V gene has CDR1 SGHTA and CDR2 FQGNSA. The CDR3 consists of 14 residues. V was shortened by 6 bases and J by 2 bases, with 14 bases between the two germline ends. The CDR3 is CASSPREKTYEQYF. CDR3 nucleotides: TGTGCCAGCAGTCCCCGGGAGAAAACCTACGAGCAGTACTTC.